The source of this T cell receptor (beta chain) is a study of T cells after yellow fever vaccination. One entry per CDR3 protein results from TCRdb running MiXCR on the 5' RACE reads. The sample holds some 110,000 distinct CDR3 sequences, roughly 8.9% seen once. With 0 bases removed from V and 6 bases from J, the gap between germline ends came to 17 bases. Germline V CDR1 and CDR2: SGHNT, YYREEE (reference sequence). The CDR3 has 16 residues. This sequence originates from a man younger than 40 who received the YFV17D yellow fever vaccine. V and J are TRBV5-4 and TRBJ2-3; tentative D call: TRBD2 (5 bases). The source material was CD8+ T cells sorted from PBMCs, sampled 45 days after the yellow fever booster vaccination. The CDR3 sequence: CASSLALANPPDTQYF. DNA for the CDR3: TGTGCCAGCAGCTTGGCCCTAGCTAACCCTCCCGATACGCAGTATTTT.